This T cell receptor beta chain was observed in a study of T cells after yellow fever vaccination. About the research overall: When fractions had low cell numbers, they were prepared with SMART-Seq v4 Ultra Low Input. General study results and limits: Most clones from primary vaccination resurfaced after the booster (around 97% CD4, around 90% CD8). Although most clonotypes did not, a small share appeared in both CD4 and CD8 compartments.

Making TCR cDNA involved 5'RACE template switching, which added UMIs and a universal primer site. A single record per CDR3 protein comes from TCRdb applying MiXCR to the 5' RACE reads. The sample has 250,000 or so distinct CDR3 sequences, roughly 3.7% seen once. The germline gives CDR1 MNHEY, CDR2 SVGEGT. The CDR3 has 12 amino acids. V was shortened by 2 bases and J by 11 bases, with 12 bases between the two germline ends. This clonotype has at least ten counts. The antigen is unknown. Sequencing was performed on PBMCs, taken 15 days after the yellow fever booster vaccination. The chain links TRBV6-2 or TRBV6-3 to TRBJ2-5; a weak D match, TRBD2 (5 bases). The clonotype originates from a man younger than 35 who received the YFV17D yellow fever vaccine. CDR3 in amino acids: CASSYQTDWQYF. DNA of the CDR3: TGTGCCAGCAGTTACCAGACGGACTGGCAGTACTTC.